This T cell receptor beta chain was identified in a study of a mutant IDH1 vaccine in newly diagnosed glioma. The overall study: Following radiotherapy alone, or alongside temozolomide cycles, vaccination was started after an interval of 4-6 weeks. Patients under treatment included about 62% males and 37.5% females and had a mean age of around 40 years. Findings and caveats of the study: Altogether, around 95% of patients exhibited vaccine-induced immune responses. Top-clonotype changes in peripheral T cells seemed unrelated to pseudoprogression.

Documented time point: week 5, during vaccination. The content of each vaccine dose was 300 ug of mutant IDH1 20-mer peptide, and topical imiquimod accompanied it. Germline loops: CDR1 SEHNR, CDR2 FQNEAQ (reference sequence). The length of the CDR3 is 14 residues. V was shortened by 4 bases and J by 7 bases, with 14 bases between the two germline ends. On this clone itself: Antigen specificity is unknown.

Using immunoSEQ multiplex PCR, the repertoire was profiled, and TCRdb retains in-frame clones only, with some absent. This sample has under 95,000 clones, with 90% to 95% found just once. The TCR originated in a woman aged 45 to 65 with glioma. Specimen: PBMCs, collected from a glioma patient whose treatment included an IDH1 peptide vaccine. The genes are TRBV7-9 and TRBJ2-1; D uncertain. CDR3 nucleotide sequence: TGTGCCAGCAGCTCGTCCGGGCTAGGGAATGAGCAGTTCTTC. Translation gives CASSSSGLGNEQFF.